The clone carrying this T cell receptor beta chain has a handful of counts. These data originate in a study of blood T cell repertoires in COVID-19. The CDR3 is made up of 13 amino acids. V lost 1 base and J lost 7; bases outside the gene matches: 3. Germline V gene sequence: CDR1 SEHNR, CDR2 FQNEAQ (reference sequence). Using immunoSEQ multiplex PCR, the repertoire was profiled, and TCRdb retains in-frame clones only, with some absent. The repertoire consists of 200,000 to 250,000 clones, with about 90% occurring once and the leading ten covering over 3.5%. The J gene is TRBJ2-7, the V gene TRBV7-9; 8 positions match TRBD2. The specimen sequenced was PBMCs or T cells enriched from blood (not recorded which). The TCR originated in a woman aged 25 to 45 who had been exposed to COVID-19. In DNA, the CDR3 is TGTGCCAGCAGCTTAGGCGCGGGGGGAGAGCAGTACTTC. Translation: CASSLGAGGEQYF.